Below, 15 T cell receptor beta chains from the same sample are listed, as sequenced in a study of T-cell memory formation after mild COVID-19. TCRdb independently ran MiXCR on the 5' RACE reads; one entry per CDR3 protein. The table includes hundreds of thousands of distinct CDR3 sequences, approximately 21% detected once. Sequences were obtained from PBMCs or a T cell subset sorted from them (not recorded which). The source is an adult woman who had mild COVID-19 (a few samples of this study predate the infection). Cell type and time point are not known.

In this sample, this clonotype turned up a few times. The rearrangement links TRBV5-1 to TRBJ2-5; no reliable D call. The germline V and J ends were trimmed by 0 bases and 4 bases, with 7 bases remaining between them. CDR3 length equals 13 residues. Germline V lookup: CDR1 SGHRS, CDR2 YFSETQ. The DNA of the CDR3 is TGCGCCAGCAGCTTGGACCCACCAGAGACCCAGTACTTC. Residues: CASSLDPPETQYF.

V gene TRBV6-5 combines with J gene TRBJ2-2; 8 nucleotides line up with TRBD1. The germline gives CDR1 MNHEY, CDR2 SVGAGI. Trimming cost V 5 bases and J 4 bases; bases outside gene matches: 12. There are 17 residues in the CDR3. The CDR3 coding sequence is TGTGCCAGCAGTGCCCTTCCAGGGGGCAGTAGCACCGGGGAGCTGTTTTTT. It specifies CASSALPGGSSTGELFF.

Here the CDR3 DNA reads TGCGCCAGCAGCTCACCGGGACTTTCCCTGTTGCACCCACATGAGCAGTTCTTC. It translates to CASSSPGLSLLHPHEQFF. This chain uses TRBV5-1 with TRBJ2-1, with a tentative D call TRBD2 (6 bases). The germline V gene encodes CDR1 SGHRS and CDR2 YFSETQ. There are 18 residues in the CDR3. V dropped 3 bases and J dropped 8 bases, with 27 bases sitting between them.

The CDR3 DNA reads TGTGCCATCACCGGACAGGGGGCGAAAGAGCAGTACTTC. Translating gives CAITGQGAKEQYF. The chain has TRBV10-3 and TRBJ2-7, with 11 bases identical to TRBD1. J gave up 7 bases and V 7 bases, and 6 bases lay outside the gene matches. Germline assignment: CDR1 ENHRY and CDR2 SYGVKD. CDR3 length: 13 amino acids.

This clonotype turned up a few times. The DNA for the CDR3 is TGTGCCAGCAGTTACACGGACTGGGTGGGCTCTAATTCACCCCTCCACTTT. Translating it yields CASSYTDWVGSNSPLHF. The chain uses TRBV6-5 and TRBJ1-6; D gene unclear. The CDR3 spans 17 residues. V shed 2 bases and J shed 6 bases, with 17 bases lying between them. CDR1 and CDR2 from the germline V gene are MNHEY and SVGAGI.

In this sample, this clonotype turned up a few times. This chain connects TRBV4-3 to TRBJ1-5; perhaps TRBD1 as D (5 bases). The CDR3 is made up of 15 amino acids. CDR1 LGHNA and CDR2 YSLEER come from the germline V gene. Trimming removed 0 bases at V and 7 bases at J, with 13 bases between. The CDR3 nucleotides are TGCGCCAGCAGCCAAGATCCTGGCAGGGCGCAGCCCCAGCATTTT. Encoded protein: CASSQDPGRAQPQHF.

This clonotype appeared a few times. The chain employs TRBV5-6 and TRBJ2-1, with D possibly matching TRBD2 (5 bases). CDR1 is SGHDT, CDR2 YYEEEE, per germline. This CDR3 comprises 14 residues. V gave up 3 bases and J gave up 5 bases, with 12 bases separating them. CDR3 sequence reads: CASSWIRGDNEQFF. CDR3 in DNA: TGTGCCAGCAGCTGGATCCGGGGAGACAATGAGCAGTTCTTC.

The V call is TRBV20-1, the J call TRBJ2-3; no clear D gene. Germline values: CDR1 DFQATT, CDR2 SNEGSKA (reference sequence). The CDR3 sequence is 11 residues long. The CDR3 DNA follows: TGCAGCCCGTCTAGTGCAGATACGCAGTATTTT. It encodes CSPSSADTQYF.

V gene TRBV29-1 combines with J gene TRBJ2-7; 7 bases match TRBD1. Germline V gene data show CDR1 as SQVTM and CDR2 as ANQGSEA. CDR3 length: 12 residues. The V gene end was trimmed by 6 bases and the J gene end by 0 bases; junction bases not matched to a gene: 2. Written as DNA, the CDR3 is TGCAGCGTCTGGACAGGCTCCTACGAGCAGTACTTC. This sequence encodes CSVWTGSYEQYF.

This sequence joins TRBV15 and TRBJ2-7; D call uncertain. This CDR3 spans 14 amino acids. Germline V gene lookup returns CDR1 LNHNV and CDR2 YYDKDF (reference sequence). V was clipped by 0 bases and J by 0 bases, with 6 bases between them. CDR3 nucleotide sequence: TGTGCCACCAGCAGAGATCGGAACTCCTACGAGCAGTACTTC. It encodes CATSRDRNSYEQYF.

This clonotype came up a few times. The CDR3 DNA reads as TGTGCCAGCAGTACCCAGGGTGCTGAAGCTTTCTTT. Amino acid sequence: CASSTQGAEAFF. This chain links TRBV6-5 with TRBJ1-1; D possibly corresponds to TRBD1 (5 bases). Germline values: CDR1 MNHEY, CDR2 SVGAGI. V dropped 5 bases and J dropped 6 bases, with 10 bases sitting between them. The CDR3 runs 12 residues.

J is TRBJ2-2 and V is TRBV24-1, with D possibly being TRBD1 (7 bases). Germline values: CDR1 KGHDR, CDR2 SFDVKD. This CDR3 has 15 amino acids. The germline V and J ends were trimmed by 4 bases and 11 bases, with 19 bases remaining between them. CDR3 DNA sequence: TGTGCCACCAGTGAACGGGCGGGACAGTACTCCGAGCTGTTTTTT. This codes for CATSERAGQYSELFF.

The chain is built from TRBV12-2 and TRBJ2-7; the table assigns TRBD1, which was not confirmed against the DNA. TRBV12-2 represents a pseudogene. The CDR3 is 13 amino acids. The CDR3: CASRRQRPYEQYF. The CDR3 DNA reads TGTGCAAGCCGGAGGCAGCGCCCTTACGAGCAGTACTTC.

The CDR3, as DNA: TGTGCCAGCATCAGGGCTCGGGCCGCTGAAGCTTTCTTT. This codes for CASIRARAAEAFF. This sequence joins TRBV2 and TRBJ1-1; maybe TRBD1 (5 bases). The CDR3 length is 13 residues. Germline loops: CDR1 SNHLY, CDR2 FYNNEI. The ends were cut back, 7 bases at V and 6 bases at J, with 15 bases in the middle.

This sequence joins TRBV7-2 and TRBJ2-3; 10 bases line up with TRBD2. The CDR3 extends over 16 amino acids. Germline trimming cut 4 bases from V and 4 bases from J; bases unmatched to any gene: 8. Germline values: CDR1 SGHTA, CDR2 FQGNSA. CDR3 residues: CASSSWEREGADTQYF. The CDR3 region has the DNA TGTGCCAGCAGCTCTTGGGAGCGGGAGGGCGCAGATACGCAGTATTTT.